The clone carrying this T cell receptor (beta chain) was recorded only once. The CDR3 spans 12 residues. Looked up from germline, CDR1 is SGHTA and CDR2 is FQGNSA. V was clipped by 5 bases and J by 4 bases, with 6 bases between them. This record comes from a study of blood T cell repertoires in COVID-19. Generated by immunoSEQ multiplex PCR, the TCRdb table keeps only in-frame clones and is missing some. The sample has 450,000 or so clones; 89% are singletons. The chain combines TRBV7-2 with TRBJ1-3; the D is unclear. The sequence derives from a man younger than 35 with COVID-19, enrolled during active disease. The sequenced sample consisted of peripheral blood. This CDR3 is CASSPTGNTIYF. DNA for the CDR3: TGTGCCAGCAGCCCAACAGGAAACACCATATATTTT.